This entry lists 7 T cell receptor beta chains sequenced from one sample in a study of prognosis after radiotherapy for stage I lung cancer. From genomic DNA, two-round multiplex PCR was used to amplify TCR beta CDR3. First-round PCR amplification was performed with primers specific to each TRBV and TRBJ gene. TCRdb used MiXCR to reprocess the multiplex PCR reads, holding one entry per CDR3 protein. The sample lists tens of thousands of distinct CDR3 sequences; approximately 25% were seen once. The input for sequencing was PBMCs, taken before or after stereotactic body radiation therapy (not recorded which). These receptors were obtained from a donor aged 50 or older with non-small cell lung cancer.

This clonotype was observed at least ten times. The genes are TRBV12-3 or TRBV12-4 and TRBJ2-7; possibly TRBD2 for D (5 bases). This CDR3 comprises 13 residues. V lost 6 bases, J lost 2 bases, and 11 bases lay in between. The CDR3 region is CASSGLRTYEQYF. CDR3 nucleotide sequence: TGTGCCAGCAGCGGACTGCGGACCTACGAGCAGTACTTC.

As to this clonotype: A much larger clone differs by one base, so this may be a read error. The chain has TRBV20-1 and TRBJ1-2; 7 bases fit TRBD1. V lost 5 bases to trimming and J lost 4 bases; unmatched junction nucleotides: 16. From germline, CDR1 is DFQATT and CDR2 SNEGSKA (reference sequence). The CDR3 runs to 16 residues. Here the CDR3 DNA reads TGCAGTGCTCAGGAAGTCAGCCCGACAGGGCGCTATGGCTACACCTTC. It translates to CSAQEVSPTGRYGYTF.

This clonotype was picked up a small number of times. A much larger clone lies one base from this, so it may be a read error. The J gene is TRBJ1-4, the V gene TRBV7-2; D not certain. Germline V gives CDR1 SGHTA, CDR2 FQGNSA. Trimming took 6 bases from V and 4 from J, leaving 15 bases between them. CDR3 length equals 15 residues. The CDR3 is CASRLYEGNNEKLFF. Written as DNA, the CDR3 is TGTGCCAGCAGATTATATGAAGGGAATAATGAAAAACTGTTTTTT.

This clonotype was observed at least ten times. The chain has TRBV5-6 and TRBJ2-3; 7 positions match TRBD2. This CDR3 is built from 15 residues. Germline loops: CDR1 SGHDT, CDR2 YYEEEE. J lost 2 bases, V lost 4 bases, and 7 bases had no gene match. The DNA for the CDR3 is TGTGCCAGCAGCCCGGGACTACTAACCACAGATACGCAGTATTTT. Translated, it gives CASSPGLLTTDTQYF.

The chain links TRBV28 to TRBJ2-5; D unclear. The germline CDR1 and CDR2 sequences are MDHEN and SYDVKM. V gave up 1 base and J gave up 5 bases, with 2 bases separating them. This CDR3 has 11 amino acids. The CDR3 nucleotides read TGTGCCAGCAGTTTATATGAGACCCAGTACTTC. Translated, it gives CASSLYETQYF.

The V gene is TRBV20-1, the J gene TRBJ2-7; 11 bases agree with TRBD2. The V gene's germline CDR1 is DFQATT and CDR2 SNEGSKA (reference sequence). There are 17 residues in the CDR3. Germline trimming cut 3 bases from V and 2 bases from J; bases unmatched to any gene: 12. CDR3 DNA: TGCAGTGCTAGCCCCCTCCTGACTAGCGGGGCGACCTACGAGCAGTACTTC. This codes for CSASPLLTSGATYEQYF.

Many counts were recorded for this clonotype. The rearrangement joins TRBV12-3 or TRBV12-4 to TRBJ1-3; weak D call: TRBD1 (6 bases). V dropped 8 bases and J dropped 2 bases, with 16 bases sitting between them. This CDR3 is built from 15 residues. The CDR3 here is CASRGTGNAGNTIYF. The CDR3, as DNA: TGTGCCAGCCGGGGTACAGGGAACGCTGGAAACACCATATATTTT.